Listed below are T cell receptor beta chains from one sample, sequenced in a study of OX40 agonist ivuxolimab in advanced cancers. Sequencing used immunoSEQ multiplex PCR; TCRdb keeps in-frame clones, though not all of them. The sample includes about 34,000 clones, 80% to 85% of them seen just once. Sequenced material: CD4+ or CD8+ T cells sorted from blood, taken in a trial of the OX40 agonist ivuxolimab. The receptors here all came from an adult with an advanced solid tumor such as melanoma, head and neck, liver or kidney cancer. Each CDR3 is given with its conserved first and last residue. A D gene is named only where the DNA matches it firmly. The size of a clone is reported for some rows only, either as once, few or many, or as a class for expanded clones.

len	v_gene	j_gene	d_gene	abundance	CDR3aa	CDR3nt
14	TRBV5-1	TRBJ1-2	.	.	CASSLGLGAVGYTF	TGCGCCAGCAGCTTGGGATTGGGGGCCGTTGGCTACACCTTC
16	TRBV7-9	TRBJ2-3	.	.	CASSSTALPHGDTQYF	TGTGCCAGCAGCTCGACAGCCCTCCCCCACGGGGATACGCAGTATTTT
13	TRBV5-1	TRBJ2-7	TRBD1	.	CASSPGQGRRQYF	TGCGCCAGCAGCCCCGGACAGGGACGAAGGCAGTACTTC
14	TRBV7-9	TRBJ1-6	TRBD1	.	CASITGQDNSPLHF	TGTGCCAGCATCACGGGACAGGATAATTCACCCCTCCACTTT
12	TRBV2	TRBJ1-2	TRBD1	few	CASSGDSYGYTF	TGTGCCAGCAGCGGGGACAGCTATGGCTACACCTTC
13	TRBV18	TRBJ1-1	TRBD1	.	CASSPPTGQGGFF	TGTGCCAGCTCACCACCGACTGGACAGGGCGGTTTCTTT
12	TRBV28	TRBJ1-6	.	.	CASSQGSVALHF	TGTGCCAGCAGCCAGGGTTCGGTGGCCCTCCACTTT
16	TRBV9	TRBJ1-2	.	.	CASSVVSEAGYYGYTF	TGTGCCAGCAGCGTAGTGTCAGAGGCCGGATACTATGGCTACACCTTC
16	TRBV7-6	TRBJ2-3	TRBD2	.	CASSLAAGAGTDTQYF	TGTGCCAGCAGCTTAGCAGCGGGGGCGGGCACAGATACGCAGTATTTT
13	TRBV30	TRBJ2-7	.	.	CACYPRDLYEQYF	TGTGCCTGCTACCCCCGGGACTTATACGAGCAGTACTTC
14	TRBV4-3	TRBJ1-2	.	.	CASSQELTHYGYTF	TGCGCCAGCAGCCAAGAACTGACCCACTATGGCTACACCTTC
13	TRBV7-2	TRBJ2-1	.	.	CASSLGGWASEFF	TGTGCCAGCAGCTTAGGGGGGTGGGCTAGCGAGTTCTTC
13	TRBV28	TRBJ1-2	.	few	CASSLADNYGYTF	TGTGCCAGCAGTTTAGCAGATAACTATGGCTACACCTTC
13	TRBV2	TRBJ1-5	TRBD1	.	CASSGQGNQPQHF	TGTGCCAGCAGTGGACAGGGAAATCAGCCCCAGCATTTT
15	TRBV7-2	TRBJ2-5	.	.	CASSRDFAFQETQYF	TGTGCCAGCAGCCGGGACTTCGCTTTCCAAGAGACCCAGTACTTC
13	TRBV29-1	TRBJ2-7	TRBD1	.	CSVSGQGTYEQYF	TGCAGCGTCTCGGGACAGGGGACCTACGAGCAGTACTTC
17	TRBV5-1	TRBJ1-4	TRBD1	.	CASSLNGQGATREKLFF	TGCGCCAGCAGCTTGAATGGACAGGGGGCGACTAGAGAAAAACTGTTTTTT
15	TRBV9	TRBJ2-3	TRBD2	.	CASREGLASTDTQYF	TGTGCCAGCAGAGAGGGACTAGCGAGCACAGATACGCAGTATTTT
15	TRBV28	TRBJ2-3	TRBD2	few	CASSSPAGGTDTQYF	TGTGCCAGCAGTTCCCCAGCGGGGGGCACAGATACGCAGTATTTT
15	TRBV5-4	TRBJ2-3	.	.	CASSSVAGLTDTQYF	TGTGCCAGCAGCTCCGTGGCGGGGCTGACAGATACGCAGTATTTT
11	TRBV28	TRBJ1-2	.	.	CASSVPYGYTF	TGTGCCAGCAGTGTTCCCTATGGCTACACCTTC
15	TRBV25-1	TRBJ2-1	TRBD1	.	CASSVQGSSRNEQFF	TGTGCCAGCAGTGTACAGGGGAGTTCACGAAATGAGCAGTTCTTC
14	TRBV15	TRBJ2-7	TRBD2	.	CATSGGGSSYEQYF	TGTGCCACCAGCGGGGGGGGGAGCTCCTACGAGCAGTACTTC
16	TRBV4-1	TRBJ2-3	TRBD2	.	CASSQDWGGRTDTQYF	TGCGCCAGCAGCCAAGATTGGGGAGGGCGCACAGATACGCAGTATTTT
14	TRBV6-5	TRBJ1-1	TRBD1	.	CASSPEGANTEAFF	TGTGCCAGCAGCCCCGAGGGGGCCAACACTGAAGCTTTCTTT
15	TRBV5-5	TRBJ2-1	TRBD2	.	CASSSALAGGNEQFF	TGTGCCAGCAGCTCGGCACTAGCGGGAGGCAATGAGCAGTTCTTC
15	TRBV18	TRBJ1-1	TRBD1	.	CASSRRDSLNTEAFF	TGTGCCAGCTCACGTCGGGACAGTCTGAACACTGAAGCTTTCTTT
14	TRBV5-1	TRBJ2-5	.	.	CASSLQGFQETQYF	TGCGCCAGCAGCTTACAGGGTTTCCAAGAGACCCAGTACTTC
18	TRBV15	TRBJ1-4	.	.	CATSRDYIGSRTNEKLFF	TGTGCCACCAGCAGAGATTACATTGGCAGCAGAACTAATGAAAAACTGTTTTTT
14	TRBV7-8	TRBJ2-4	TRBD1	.	CASSLVGQGRIQYF	TGTGCCAGCAGCTTAGTGGGACAGGGCCGCATTCAGTACTTC
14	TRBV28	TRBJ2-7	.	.	CASSAPGGTYEQYF	TGTGCCAGCAGTGCCCCCGGGGGAACCTACGAGCAGTACTTC
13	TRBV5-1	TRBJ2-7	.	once	CASSLASSYEQYF	TGCGCCAGCAGCTTGGCTAGCTCCTACGAGCAGTACTTC
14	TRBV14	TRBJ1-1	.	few	CASSQDSGTGQRFF	TGTGCCAGCAGCCAAGACTCAGGAACCGGACAGCGGTTCTTT
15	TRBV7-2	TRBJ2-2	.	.	CASSLAGRITGELFF	TGTGCCAGCAGCTTAGCCGGTCGGATCACCGGGGAGCTGTTTTTT
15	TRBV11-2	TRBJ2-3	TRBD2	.	CASSLDLGTSGRRYF	TGTGCCAGCAGCTTAGATCTTGGGACTAGCGGGAGACGGTATTTT
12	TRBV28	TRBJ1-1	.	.	CASRPGPPEAFF	TGTGCCAGCCGCCCAGGGCCGCCTGAAGCTTTCTTT
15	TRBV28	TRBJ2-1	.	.	CASRSPGGPHNEQFF	TGTGCCAGCAGATCCCCGGGGGGCCCCCACAATGAGCAGTTCTTC
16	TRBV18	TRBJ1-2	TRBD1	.	CASSPRSGQINYGYTF	TGTGCCAGCTCACCGAGATCGGGACAGATTAACTATGGCTACACCTTC
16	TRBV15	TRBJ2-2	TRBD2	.	CATSRPGLANTGELFF	TGTGCCACCAGCAGACCGGGACTAGCGAACACCGGGGAGCTGTTTTTT
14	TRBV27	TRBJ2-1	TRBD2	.	CASSFSGGYNEQFF	TGTGCCAGCAGTTTTAGCGGGGGATACAATGAGCAGTTCTTC
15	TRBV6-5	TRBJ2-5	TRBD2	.	CASRILAMYQETQYF	TGTGCCAGCAGAATACTAGCGATGTACCAAGAGACCCAGTACTTC
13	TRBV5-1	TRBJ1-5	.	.	CASRFSGDQPQHF	TGCGCCAGCAGGTTCTCAGGAGATCAGCCCCAGCATTTT
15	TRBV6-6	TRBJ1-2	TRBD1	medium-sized	CASSPRTGAGYGYTF	TGTGCCAGCAGCCCCCGGACAGGGGCGGGCTATGGCTACACCTTC
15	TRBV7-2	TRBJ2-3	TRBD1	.	CASSSQGIFGDTQYF	TGTGCCAGCAGTTCACAGGGGATTTTTGGAGATACGCAGTATTTT